A single sample is the source of the 32 T cell receptor beta chains below, sequenced in a study of blood T cells in healthy people across ages. Using a J-beta primer mix together with a sample-barcoded 5' primer, a second PCR was run for about 6 to 12 cycles. From the 5' RACE reads, TCRdb called clonotypes with MiXCR, one entry per CDR3 protein. The repertoire consists of about 1.4 million distinct CDR3 sequences, with around 55% occurring once and the leading ten covering over 5.5%. The material sequenced was blood. Receptors originate from a young man in good health.

The chain joins TRBV20-1 to TRBJ2-7; D is uncertain. Trimming stripped 2 bases from V and 2 bases from J, with 16 bases between. The CDR3 is made up of 15 amino acids. Germline V gene data show CDR1 as DFQATT and CDR2 as SNEGSKA (reference sequence). As DNA, the CDR3 is TGCAGTGCTAGAAATTGTCTCGACGGAGCCTACGAGCAGTACTTC. Translating it yields CSARNCLDGAYEQYF.

This clonotype has a handful of counts. This chain links TRBV20-1 with TRBJ2-1; 7 nucleotides line up with TRBD2. Germline CDR1 is DFQATT and CDR2 is SNEGSKA (reference sequence). The V and J ends lost 0 bases and 7 bases, in that order; junction bases with no gene match: 6. CDR3 length: 14 amino acids. The CDR3 DNA follows: TGCAGTGCTAGAGATTACGGGGGGACTAATGAGCAGTTCTTC. Its translation: CSARDYGGTNEQFF.

V gene TRBV10-2 combines with J gene TRBJ2-1; TRBD1 is a possible D gene (5 bases). CDR1 is WSHSY, CDR2 SAAADI, per germline. This CDR3 spans 13 amino acids. V lost 0 bases to trimming and J lost 10 bases, with 10 bases between them. The CDR3 spells CASSESQGPEQFF. CDR3 nucleotides: TGCGCCAGCAGTGAGTCCCAGGGTCCGGAGCAGTTCTTC.

V is TRBV5-6 and J is TRBJ1-6, with D unclear. CDR3 length equals 16 residues. The germline V gene encodes CDR1 SGHDT and CDR2 YYEEEE. V was trimmed by 1 base and J by 9 bases, leaving 17 bases between them. CDR3: CASSLFFGPNSSPLHF. In nucleotides, the CDR3 is TGTGCCAGCAGCTTGTTTTTCGGTCCGAACTCTTCACCCCTCCACTTT.

There are a few counts of this clonotype. The chain joins TRBV7-9 to TRBJ2-1, with 8 bases matching TRBD1. The germline V gene encodes CDR1 SEHNR and CDR2 FQNEAQ (reference sequence). The CDR3 loop spans 15 amino acids. The V gene end was trimmed by 5 bases and the J gene end by 4 bases; junction bases not matched to a gene: 7. DNA of the CDR3: TGTGCCAGCAGCCCGGACAGGGAAGTATACAATGAGCAGTTCTTC. This gives the protein CASSPDREVYNEQFF. The full variable domain, with the rest looked up from reference TRBV7-9 and TRBJ2-1, is DTGVSQNPRHKITKRGQNVTFRCDPISEHNRLYWYRQTLGQGPEFLTYFQNEAQLEKSRLLSDRFSAERPKGSFSTLEIQRTEQGDSAMYLCASSPDREVYNEQFFGPGTRLTVL.

This rearrangement joins TRBV28 to TRBJ2-5; D not certain. There are 11 residues in the CDR3. V was clipped by 5 bases and J by 10 bases, with 11 bases between them. Germline CDR1 and CDR2: MDHEN and SYDVKM. CDR3 DNA: TGTGCCAGCAGTACGAGGAAAAACCAGTACTTC. This encodes CASSTRKNQYF.

J is TRBJ2-5 and V is TRBV11-2, with 7 positions matching TRBD1. Germline V gene lookup returns CDR1 SGHAT and CDR2 FQNNGV. The CDR3 length is 16 residues. J gave up 5 bases and V 0 bases, and 9 bases lay outside the gene matches. The CDR3 bases are TGTGCCAGCAGCTTAGAAGTACAGGGGTCCTCCGAGACCCAGTACTTC. Translating gives CASSLEVQGSSETQYF.

This chain links TRBV15 with TRBJ1-2; D gene uncertain. This CDR3 has 12 residues. The V end was cut by 8 bases, the J end by 4 bases, with 11 bases between. CDR1 and CDR2 (germline): LNHNV, YYDKDF (reference sequence). The chain's CDR3 is CATSEGLYGYTF. In nucleotides, the CDR3 is TGTGCCACCTCCGAAGGCCTCTATGGCTACACCTTC.

Written as DNA, the CDR3 is TGCAGCACATTCTGGACAGGAGGCACAGATACGCAGTATTTT. Translation gives CSTFWTGGTDTQYF. This chain joins TRBV20-1 and TRBJ2-3; 7 nucleotides line up with TRBD1. The CDR3 spans 14 residues. In germline, CDR1 is DFQATT, CDR2 SNEGSKA (reference sequence).

This clonotype was recorded at least ten times. The chain recombines TRBV19 with TRBJ2-1; D is uncertain. Trimming took 3 bases from V and 6 from J, leaving 6 bases between them. The CDR3 runs 12 residues. The germline CDR1 and CDR2 sequences are LNHDA and SQIVND (reference sequence). The CDR3 loop is CASSIPFNEQFF. CDR3 bases: TGTGCCAGTAGTATCCCTTTCAATGAGCAGTTCTTC.

This clonotype was counted a few times. The chain recombines TRBV2 with TRBJ2-7; no clear D. This CDR3 comprises 14 residues. Germline CDR1 SNHLY, CDR2 FYNNEI. V was shortened by 2 bases and J by 6 bases, with 14 bases between the two germline ends. The CDR3 coding sequence is TGTGCCAGCAGTGAACACCTATTATCGGCCGAGCAGTACTTC. Amino acids: CASSEHLLSAEQYF.

The J gene is TRBJ1-2, the V gene TRBV10-3; TRBD1 matches at 8 bases. The CDR3 runs 13 residues. Trimming at V came to 11 bases and at J to 6 bases, leaving 11 bases not matched to a gene. Germline loops: CDR1 ENHRY, CDR2 SYGVKD. The CDR3 loop reads CAARGTGGDGYTF. CDR3 DNA: TGTGCCGCCCGGGGGACAGGAGGGGATGGCTACACCTTC.

This sequence joins TRBV7-9 and TRBJ2-1; 11 positions agree with TRBD2. The V and J ends lost 3 bases and 1 base, in that order; junction bases with no gene match: 8. The CDR3 runs 18 residues. Germline CDR1 is SEHNR and CDR2 is FQNEAQ (reference sequence). CDR3 in DNA: TGTGCCAGCAGCTTTCGGCTAGCGGGAGGTATTTCCTACAATGAGCAGTTCTTC. Translating it yields CASSFRLAGGISYNEQFF.

This clonotype showed up just a few times. The genes are TRBV29-1 and TRBJ1-2; no clear D gene. V lost 7 bases to trimming and J lost 0 bases, with 9 bases between them. The CDR3 runs to 12 residues. Germline lookup yields CDR1 SQVTM and CDR2 ANQGSEA. The CDR3 DNA reads TGCAGCGACCTCGGGACTAACTATGGCTACACCTTC. Protein: CSDLGTNYGYTF.

This chain links TRBV28 with TRBJ2-3; D gene ambiguous. Trimming left V 6 bases short and J 3 bases short, with 7 bases between. The germline V gene encodes CDR1 MDHEN and CDR2 SYDVKM. The CDR3 contains 12 residues. This CDR3 is CASRPRTDTQYF. The CDR3 coding sequence is TGTGCCAGCAGACCACGAACAGATACGCAGTATTTT.

On this clonotype itself: A junction end diverges from the germline sequence, so it may reflect a read error. The chain uses TRBV6-1 and TRBJ2-5; 7 bases agree with TRBD1. CDR1 MNHNS and CDR2 SASEGT come from the germline V gene. The CDR3 has 16 amino acids. The CDR3 reads CASTVITGVWAESQYF. CDR3 DNA sequence: TGTGCCAGCACCGTAATTACAGGGGTATGGGCAGAGAGCCAGTACTTC.

The CDR3 DNA reads TGTGCCAGCAGCTGGCTTCCCGGGACAGCACACTACGAGCAGTACTTC. Protein: CASSWLPGTAHYEQYF. The rearrangement joins TRBV4-2 to TRBJ2-7; TRBD1 agrees at 7 bases. The V and J ends lost 5 bases and 3 bases, in that order; junction bases with no gene match: 13. Germline V CDR1 and CDR2: LGHNA, YNFKEQ. The CDR3 length is 16 residues.

This chain uses TRBV2 with TRBJ2-4; D is unclear. The CDR3 totals 15 residues. Germline V lookup: CDR1 SNHLY, CDR2 FYNNEI. Deletions cut 2 bases from V and 2 bases from J, with 10 bases between. The CDR3 loop is CASSELMGSKNIQYF. CDR3 in DNA: TGTGCCAGCAGTGAATTGATGGGGTCCAAAAACATTCAGTACTTC.

This chain joins TRBV18 and TRBJ2-4; D is unresolved. V gave up 3 bases and J gave up 8 bases, with 5 bases separating them. From germline, CDR1 is KGHSH and CDR2 LQKENI. There are 11 residues in the CDR3. The CDR3 DNA is TGTGCCAGCTCACCGAAAGACATTCAGTACTTC. Translating it yields CASSPKDIQYF.

This clonotype was observed a handful of times. The chain couples TRBV2 to TRBJ2-5, with TRBD2 matching 10 bases. Germline loops: CDR1 SNHLY, CDR2 FYNNEI. The CDR3 is 20 amino acids. Unmatched junction bases numbered 18, after V lost 0 bases and J lost 5 bases. The CDR3 DNA reads as TGTGCCAGCAGTGAAGCGATGATGTTTGAGCTAGCGGGAGATAAGGAGACCCAGTACTTC. Its translation: CASSEAMMFELAGDKETQYF.

A few counts support this clonotype. The chain couples TRBV10-3 to TRBJ2-3; the match to TRBD2 covers 8 bases. The trim removed 7 bases at V and 2 bases at J, leaving 5 bases unmatched. This CDR3 comprises 14 residues. The V gene's germline CDR1 is ENHRY and CDR2 SYGVKD. Here the CDR3 reads CAIKGLGDTDTQYF. The CDR3, as DNA: TGTGCCATCAAGGGACTAGGGGACACAGATACGCAGTATTTT.

In its sample, this clonotype was seen a few times. The gene calls are TRBV6-2 or TRBV6-3 and TRBJ2-3; D is unclear. Germline V gene sequence: CDR1 MNHEY, CDR2 SVGEGT. V lost 2 bases and J 5 bases, leaving 5 bases between the germline ends. The CDR3 sequence is 12 residues long. This chain's CDR3 is CASSYMRDTQYF. CDR3 nucleotide sequence: TGTGCCAGCAGTTACATGAGAGATACGCAGTATTTT.

The gene calls are TRBV29-1 and TRBJ2-3, with 7 bases fitting TRBD2. V lost 8 bases and J lost 0; bases outside the gene matches: 8. The CDR3 covers 14 residues. Per the germline V gene, CDR1 is SQVTM and CDR2 is ANQGSEA. The CDR3 is CSHLGGESTDTQYF. Here the CDR3 DNA reads TGCAGCCACCTGGGGGGGGAAAGCACAGATACGCAGTATTTT.

This chain connects TRBV5-1 to TRBJ2-4, with a weak D call TRBD2 (7 bases). Trimming removed 0 bases from V and 6 bases from J, with 16 bases in between. The germline V gene encodes CDR1 SGHRS and CDR2 YFSETQ. This CDR3 spans 16 amino acids. This chain's CDR3 is CASSLAGGGVGNIQYF. The DNA for the CDR3 is TGCGCCAGCAGCTTGGCCGGAGGGGGGGTCGGAAACATTCAGTACTTC.

J is TRBJ2-5 and V is TRBV7-9; the D call may be TRBD1 or TRBD2 (5 bases each). This CDR3 comprises 15 residues. CDR1 and CDR2 (germline): SEHNR, FQNEAQ (reference sequence). The V gene lost 8 bases and the J gene lost 2 bases, with 18 bases spanning the gap. CDR3 protein: CASPLRDGLQETQYF. In nucleotides, the CDR3 is TGTGCCAGCCCCCTGAGGGACGGATTACAAGAGACCCAGTACTTC.

The V gene is TRBV4-2, the J gene TRBJ2-1; D unresolved. Germline assignment: CDR1 LGHNA and CDR2 YNFKEQ. Trimming stripped 0 bases from V and 2 bases from J, with 11 bases between. The CDR3 runs to 16 residues. The DNA for the CDR3 is TGTGCCAGCAGCCAAGATTCCCGTCGGGCCTACAATGAGCAGTTCTTC. Its translation is CASSQDSRRAYNEQFF.

This chain links TRBV20-1 with TRBJ1-4; D is ambiguous. In germline, CDR1 is DFQATT, CDR2 SNEGSKA (reference sequence). The CDR3 length is 13 residues. The CDR3 reads CSAPHPTNEKLFF. The DNA for the CDR3 is TGCAGCGCTCCTCACCCGACTAATGAAAAACTGTTTTTT.

The chain couples TRBV29-1 to TRBJ1-2; D remains ambiguous. CDR3 length equals 13 residues. Germline V gene sequence: CDR1 SQVTM, CDR2 ANQGSEA. With 6 bases removed from V and 0 bases from J, the gap between germline ends came to 11 bases. CDR3 sequence (DNA): TGCAGCGTAAATCCGTTAGCTAACTATGGCTACACCTTC. This codes for CSVNPLANYGYTF. The complete variable domain, with remaining parts taken from reference TRBV29-1 and TRBJ1-2, reads SAVISQKPSRDICQRGTSLTIQCQVDSQVTMMFWYRQQPGQSLTLIATANQGSEATYESGFVIDKFPISRPNLTFSTLTVSNMSPEDSSIYLCSVNPLANYGYTFGSGTRLTVV.

In this sample, this clonotype turned up many times. V and J are TRBV18 and TRBJ2-5; D call uncertain. This CDR3 comprises 12 residues. In germline, CDR1 is KGHSH, CDR2 LQKENI. The ends were cut back, 3 bases at V and 1 base at J, with 3 bases in the middle. The CDR3 DNA reads TGTGCCAGCTCACCTGTCCAAGAGACCCAGTACTTC. Its protein product is CASSPVQETQYF. The full variable domain, its missing parts supplied by reference TRBV18 and TRBJ2-5, is NAGVMQNPRHLVRRRGQEARLRCSPMKGHSHVYWYRQLPEEGLKFMVYLQKENIIDESGMPKERFSAEFPKEGPSILRIQQVVRGDSAAYFCASSPVQETQYFGPGTRLLVL.

The J gene is TRBJ1-5, the V gene TRBV28; no clear D. CDR3 length: 15 amino acids. Germline values: CDR1 MDHEN, CDR2 SYDVKM. V dropped 7 bases and J dropped 7 bases, with 20 bases sitting between them. DNA of the CDR3: TGTGCCAGCATCCCAATGGGAGAAGGTGGGCAGCCCCAGCATTTT. This encodes CASIPMGEGGQPQHF.

The V and J genes are TRBV25-1 and TRBJ1-1; D might be TRBD1 (5 bases). Per germline, CDR1 MGHDK and CDR2 SYGVNS. Trimming left V 5 bases short and J 1 base short, with 14 bases between. The CDR3 sequence is 15 residues long. The CDR3 nucleotides read TGTGCCAGCAGTCAACCAGGGAGCCCGAACACTGAAGCTTTCTTT. Protein sequence: CASSQPGSPNTEAFF.

This clonotype was counted between two and nine times. The chain combines TRBV7-9 with TRBJ2-1, with D unclear. CDR3 length: 12 amino acids. The V and J ends lost 5 bases and 8 bases respectively, with 10 bases between them. Germline values: CDR1 SEHNR, CDR2 FQNEAQ (reference sequence). CDR3 DNA sequence: TGTGCCAGCAGCCGATCGAGCTATGAGCAGTTCTTC. Its protein product is CASSRSSYEQFF.